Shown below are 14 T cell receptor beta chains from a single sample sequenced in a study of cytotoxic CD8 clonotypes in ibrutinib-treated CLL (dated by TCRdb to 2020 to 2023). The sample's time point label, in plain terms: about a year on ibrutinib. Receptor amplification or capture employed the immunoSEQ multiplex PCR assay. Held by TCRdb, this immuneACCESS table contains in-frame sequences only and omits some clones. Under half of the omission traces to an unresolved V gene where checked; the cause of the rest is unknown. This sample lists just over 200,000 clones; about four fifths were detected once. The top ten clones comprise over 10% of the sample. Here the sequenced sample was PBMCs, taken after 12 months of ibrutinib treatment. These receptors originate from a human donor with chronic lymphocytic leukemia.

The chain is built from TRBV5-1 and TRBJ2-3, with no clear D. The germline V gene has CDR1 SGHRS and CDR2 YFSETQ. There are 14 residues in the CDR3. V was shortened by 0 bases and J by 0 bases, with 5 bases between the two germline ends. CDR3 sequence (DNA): TGCGCCAGCAGCTTGGTGGGTAGCACAGATACGCAGTATTTT. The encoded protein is CASSLVGSTDTQYF.

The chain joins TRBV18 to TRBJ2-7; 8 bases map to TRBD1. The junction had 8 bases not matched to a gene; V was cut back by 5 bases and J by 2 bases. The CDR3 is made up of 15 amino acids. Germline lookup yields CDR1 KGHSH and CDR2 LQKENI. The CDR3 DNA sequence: TGTGCCAGCTCAGAATGGACAGGGATGCCCTACGAGCAGTACTTC. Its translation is CASSEWTGMPYEQYF.

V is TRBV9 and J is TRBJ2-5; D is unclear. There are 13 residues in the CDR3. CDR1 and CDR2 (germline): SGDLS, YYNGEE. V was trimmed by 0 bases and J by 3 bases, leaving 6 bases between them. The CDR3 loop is CASSVDGEETQYF. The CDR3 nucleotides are TGTGCCAGCAGCGTAGATGGGGAAGAGACCCAGTACTTC.

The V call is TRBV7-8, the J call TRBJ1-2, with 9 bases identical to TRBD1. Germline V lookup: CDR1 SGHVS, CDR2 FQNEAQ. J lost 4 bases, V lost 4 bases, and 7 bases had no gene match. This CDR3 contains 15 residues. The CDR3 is CASSSNRDRVYGYTF. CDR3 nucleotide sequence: TGTGCCAGCAGCTCGAACCGGGACAGGGTCTATGGCTACACCTTC.

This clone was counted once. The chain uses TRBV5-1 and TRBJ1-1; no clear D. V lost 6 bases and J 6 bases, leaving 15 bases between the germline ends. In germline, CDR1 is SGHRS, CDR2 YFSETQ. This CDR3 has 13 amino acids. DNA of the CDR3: TGCGCCAGCACCTGGGGTGACGGGGCTGAAGCTTTCTTT. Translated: CASTWGDGAEAFF.

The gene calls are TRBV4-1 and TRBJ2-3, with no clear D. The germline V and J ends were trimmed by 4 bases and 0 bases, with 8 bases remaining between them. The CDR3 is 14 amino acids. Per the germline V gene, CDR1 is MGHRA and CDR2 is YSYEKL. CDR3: CASSPQTSTDTQYF. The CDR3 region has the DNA TGCGCCAGCAGCCCCCAGACTAGCACAGATACGCAGTATTTT.

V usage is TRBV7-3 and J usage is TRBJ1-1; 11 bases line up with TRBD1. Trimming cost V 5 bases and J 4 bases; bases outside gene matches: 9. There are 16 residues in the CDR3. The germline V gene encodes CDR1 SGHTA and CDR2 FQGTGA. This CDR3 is CASSPGTGGGGTEAFF. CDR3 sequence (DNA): TGTGCCAGCAGCCCGGGGACAGGGGGAGGTGGCACTGAAGCTTTCTTT.

The CDR3 loop reads CASSQDALAGWELFF. Written as DNA, the CDR3 is TGCGCCAGCAGCCAAGACGCACTAGCGGGGTGGGAGCTGTTTTTT. The gene calls are TRBV4-1 and TRBJ2-2, with TRBD2 matching 10 bases. Germline lookup yields CDR1 MGHRA and CDR2 YSYEKL. J was trimmed by 9 bases and V by 0 bases; bases with no gene match: 4. The CDR3 spans 15 residues.

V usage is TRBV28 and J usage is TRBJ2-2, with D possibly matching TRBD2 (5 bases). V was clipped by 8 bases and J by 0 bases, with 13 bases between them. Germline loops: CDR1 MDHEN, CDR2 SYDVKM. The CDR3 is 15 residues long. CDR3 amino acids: CASGLTATNTGELFF. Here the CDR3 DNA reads TGTGCCAGCGGACTGACGGCTACGAACACCGGGGAGCTGTTTTTT.

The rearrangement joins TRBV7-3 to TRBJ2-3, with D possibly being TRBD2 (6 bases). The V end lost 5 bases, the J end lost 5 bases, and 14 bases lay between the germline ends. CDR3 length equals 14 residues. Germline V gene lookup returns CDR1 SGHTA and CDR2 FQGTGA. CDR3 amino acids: CASSPERAGDTQYF. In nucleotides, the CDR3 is TGTGCCAGCAGCCCTGAGCGGGCGGGAGATACGCAGTATTTT.

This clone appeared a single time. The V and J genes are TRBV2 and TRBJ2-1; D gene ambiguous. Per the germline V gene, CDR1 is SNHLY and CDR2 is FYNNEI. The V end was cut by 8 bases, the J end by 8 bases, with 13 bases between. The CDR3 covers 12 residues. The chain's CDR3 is CASSYTPHEQFF. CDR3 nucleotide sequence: TGTGCCAGCTCCTATACCCCTCATGAGCAGTTCTTC.

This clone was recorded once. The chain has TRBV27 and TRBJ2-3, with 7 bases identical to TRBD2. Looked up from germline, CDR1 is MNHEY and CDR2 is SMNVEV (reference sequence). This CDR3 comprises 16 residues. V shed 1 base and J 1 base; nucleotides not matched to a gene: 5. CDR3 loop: CASSLLGEGGTDTQYF. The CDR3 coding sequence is TGTGCCAGCAGTTTATTAGGGGAGGGTGGCACAGATACGCAGTATTTT.

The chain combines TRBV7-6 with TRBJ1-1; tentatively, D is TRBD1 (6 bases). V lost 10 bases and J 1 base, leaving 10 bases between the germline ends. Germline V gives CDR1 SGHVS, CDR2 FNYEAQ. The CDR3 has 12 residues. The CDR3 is CATSGQNTEAFF. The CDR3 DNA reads TGTGCCACCTCGGGACAGAACACTGAAGCTTTCTTT.

This CDR3 is CASSPRGYTEAFF. CDR3 DNA: TGTGCCAGCAGCCCGAGGGGGTACACTGAAGCTTTCTTT. The chain employs TRBV5-6 and TRBJ1-1; TRBD1 might be the D (6 bases). CDR1 SGHDT and CDR2 YYEEEE come from the germline V gene. V was shortened by 4 bases and J by 3 bases, with 10 bases between the two germline ends. The CDR3 runs to 13 residues. Variable domain in full (rest from reference TRBV5-6 and TRBJ1-1): DAGVTQSPTHLIKTRGQQVTLRCSPKSGHDTVSWYQQALGQGPQFIFQYYEEEERQRGNFPDRFSGHQFPNYSSELNVNALLLGDSALYLCASSPRGYTEAFFGQGTRLTVV.